The 10 T cell receptor beta chains in this list originate from one sample, sequenced in a study of graft-versus-host responses after intestinal transplantation. Their antigens are not known. The data were produced by immunoSEQ multiplex PCR, yet TCRdb's version contains in-frame clones alone and is incomplete. The sample holds 90,000 to 95,000 clones; roughly nine tenths are singletons and the top ten take roughly 0.5%. The sample here was unstimulated CD8+ T cells sorted from spleen or lymph node cells, taken before intestinal transplant. Source of these receptors: a human donor who received an intestinal transplant.

The gene calls are TRBV5-1 and TRBJ2-7; 11 bases line up with TRBD2. Trimming at V came to 4 bases and at J to 0 bases, leaving 9 bases not matched to a gene. Per germline, CDR1 SGHRS and CDR2 YFSETQ. This CDR3 comprises 17 residues. The CDR3 region has the DNA TGCGCCAGCAGCCTTATAGCGGGAGGGATCTTCTCCTACGAGCAGTACTTC. Its protein product is CASSLIAGGIFSYEQYF.

The V call is TRBV4-3, the J call TRBJ1-1; 8 positions match TRBD1. This CDR3 comprises 14 residues. Unmatched junction bases numbered 12, after V lost 8 bases and J lost 7 bases. CDR1 LGHNA and CDR2 YSLEER come from the germline V gene. CDR3 in amino acids: CASGPGQGQYEAFF. In nucleotides, the CDR3 is TGCGCCAGCGGCCCCGGACAGGGCCAGTATGAAGCTTTCTTT.

This rearrangement joins TRBV30 to TRBJ2-5, with TRBD2 matching 7 bases. Germline V gene lookup returns CDR1 GTSNPN and CDR2 SVGIG (reference sequence). This CDR3 has 18 amino acids. V dropped 2 bases and J dropped 1; count of bases not matched to a gene: 16. The CDR3 coding sequence is TGTGCCTGGAGTCTGCTCTCTGGAGGGAGGGGCTTCCAAGAGACCCAGTACTTC. Amino acid sequence: CAWSLLSGGRGFQETQYF.

The rearrangement links TRBV7-2 to TRBJ2-1; weak D call: TRBD2 (6 bases). Between the trimmed V and J ends, which lost 6 bases and 2 bases, there was a span of 20 bases. The germline gives CDR1 SGHTA, CDR2 FQGNSA. The CDR3 consists of 17 residues. CDR3 bases: TGTGCCAGCAGAAACCGGATACTAGCTCAAGCCTACAATGAGCAGTTCTTC. This gives the protein CASRNRILAQAYNEQFF.

This clone has only a few counts. The chain links TRBV6-5 to TRBJ1-2; D is possibly TRBD1 (6 bases). From germline, CDR1 is MNHEY and CDR2 SVGAGI. The CDR3 is 14 amino acids. Between the trimmed V and J ends, which lost 5 bases and 4 bases, there was a span of 14 bases. The chain's CDR3 is CASSPRQETYGYTF. The DNA for the CDR3 is TGTGCCAGCAGTCCAAGACAGGAAACCTATGGCTACACCTTC.

The chain recombines TRBV7-6 with TRBJ2-1, with 10 bases matching TRBD2. The V segment lost 1 base and the J segment 3 bases; nucleotides outside the gene matches: 12. CDR1 is SGHVS and CDR2 is FNYEAQ in the germline V gene. The CDR3 contains 19 residues. The CDR3 reads CASSLVGAAGGPGYNEQFF. The DNA for the CDR3 is TGTGCCAGCAGCTTAGTAGGTGCAGCGGGAGGGCCGGGCTACAATGAGCAGTTCTTC.

The V call is TRBV13, the J call TRBJ1-1; TRBD1 aligns across 9 bases. CDR1 PRHDT and CDR2 FYEKMQ come from the germline V gene (reference sequence). J was trimmed by 8 bases and V by 5 bases; bases with no gene match: 6. This CDR3 comprises 13 residues. The CDR3 coding sequence is TGTGCCAGCAGCCCGGGACAGGGTAACGAAGCTTTCTTT. It translates to CASSPGQGNEAFF.

This sequence joins TRBV14 and TRBJ2-7, with D uncertain. Germline assignment: CDR1 SGHDN and CDR2 FVKESK. The CDR3 length is 13 residues. Trimming removed 1 base from V and 3 bases from J, with 7 bases in between. The CDR3 coding sequence is TGTGCCAGCAGCCAAGGTTCGGGCTACGAGCAGTACTTC. As protein: CASSQGSGYEQYF.

The chain couples TRBV4-1 to TRBJ2-1; 7 bases agree with TRBD2. CDR1 and CDR2 (germline): MGHRA, YSYEKL. The CDR3 is made up of 16 amino acids. J was trimmed by 9 bases and V by 0 bases; bases with no gene match: 11. CDR3 region: CASSQDRLADSFEQFF. The CDR3 DNA reads as TGCGCCAGCAGCCAAGATCGGCTAGCGGATTCGTTTGAGCAGTTCTTC.

This chain uses TRBV7-2 with TRBJ2-3, with TRBD2 matching 11 bases. CDR3 length: 18 residues. Per germline, CDR1 SGHTA and CDR2 FQGNSA. The trim removed 4 bases at V and 2 bases at J, leaving 11 bases unmatched. The CDR3 is CASSSSLTSGEITDTQYF. CDR3 coding DNA: TGTGCCAGCAGCTCCTCCCTGACTAGCGGGGAAATCACAGATACGCAGTATTTT.